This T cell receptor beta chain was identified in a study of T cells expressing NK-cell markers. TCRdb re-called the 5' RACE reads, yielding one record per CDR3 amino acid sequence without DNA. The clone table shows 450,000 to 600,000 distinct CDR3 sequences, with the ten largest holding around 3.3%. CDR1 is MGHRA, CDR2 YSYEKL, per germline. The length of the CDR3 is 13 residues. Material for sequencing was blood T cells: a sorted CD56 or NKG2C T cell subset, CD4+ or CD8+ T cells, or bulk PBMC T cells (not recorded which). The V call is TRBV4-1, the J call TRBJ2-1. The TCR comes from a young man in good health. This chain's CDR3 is CASSRLLGNEQFF.